One and the same sample provided the 21 T cell receptor beta chains below, sequenced in a study of T cells in Graves' hyperthyroidism and ophthalmopathy. Amplified TCR beta CDR3 regions came from RNA transcripts. First-round RT-PCR with HTBI primers amplified the TCR CDR3 region. TCRdb recomputed calls from the multiplex PCR reads with MiXCR, one row per CDR3 protein. The table has approximately 640,000 distinct CDR3 sequences, roughly 17% seen once; the top ten hold around a sixth. Sequenced material: blood. The source is a man in his fifties with Graves' hyperthyroidism.

This clonotype was detected many times. This chain links TRBV7-2 with TRBJ2-5; 12 nucleotides align to TRBD2. Germline V gene data show CDR1 as SGHTA and CDR2 as FQGNSA. The CDR3 length is 18 residues. Germline trimming cut 1 base from V and 1 base from J; bases unmatched to any gene: 7. As DNA, the CDR3 is TGTGCCAGCAGCTTAGGACTAGCGGGAGTAGGATTCCAAGAGACCCAGTACTTC. The encoded protein is CASSLGLAGVGFQETQYF.

This clonotype came up many times. This chain joins TRBV10-3 and TRBJ1-5, with unresolved D. Trimming cost V 2 bases and J 4 bases, with 9 bases left between them. Germline V gives CDR1 ENHRY, CDR2 SYGVKD. The CDR3 loop spans 14 amino acids. CDR3 in amino acids: CAISEQQLNQPQHF. The CDR3 coding sequence is TGTGCCATCAGTGAGCAGCAGCTTAATCAGCCCCAGCATTTT.

This chain links TRBV11-3 with TRBJ1-1, with TRBD1 matching over 7 bases. The CDR3 is made up of 13 amino acids. J gave up 6 bases and V 5 bases, and 6 bases lay outside the gene matches. Per the germline V gene, CDR1 is SGHNT and CDR2 is YENEEA. The CDR3 region is CASSGYRGAEAFF. Written as DNA, the CDR3 is TGTGCCAGCAGCGGATACAGGGGTGCTGAAGCTTTCTTT.

This clonotype appeared many times. This sequence joins TRBV28 and TRBJ2-3; D uncertain. V gave up 4 bases and J gave up 6 bases, with 20 bases separating them. Germline CDR1 MDHEN, CDR2 SYDVKM. CDR3 length: 16 amino acids. The CDR3 DNA is TGTGCCAGCAGTTCCCGGAAAAACGGGTGGTCTGATACGCAGTATTTT. This sequence encodes CASSSRKNGWSDTQYF.

This clonotype was counted at least ten times. CDR3 coding DNA: TGTGCCAGCAGTGTACAGGGGGCGTCTGGAAACACCATATATTTT. This encodes CASSVQGASGNTIYF. This chain joins TRBV2 and TRBJ1-3; 9 nucleotides line up with TRBD1. The germline V gene encodes CDR1 SNHLY and CDR2 FYNNEI. The CDR3 extends over 15 amino acids. V gave up 4 bases and J gave up 1 base; unmatched junction bases: 2.

The table lists this clonotype with a few counts. The J gene is TRBJ2-5, the V gene TRBV13; 12 bases are a match to TRBD2. V gave up 5 bases and J gave up 4 bases; unmatched junction bases: 11. The length of the CDR3 is 17 residues. Germline V gene lookup returns CDR1 PRHDT and CDR2 FYEKMQ (reference sequence). CDR3 sequence (DNA): TGTGCCAGCAGCACCCGGACTAGCGGGACGGGTTCAGAGACCCAGTACTTC. Its translation is CASSTRTSGTGSETQYF.

J is TRBJ1-6 and V is TRBV28; 9 bases are shared with TRBD1. V lost 6 bases, J lost 2 bases, and 8 bases stayed unmatched. The CDR3 loop spans 17 amino acids. Germline values: CDR1 MDHEN, CDR2 SYDVKM. The CDR3 bases are TGTGCCAGCAGGGGAGACAGGGGGGGGGCCTATAATTCACCCCTCCACTTT. Amino acids: CASRGDRGGAYNSPLHF.

This clonotype occurred many times. The V and J genes are TRBV6-2 or TRBV6-3 and TRBJ1-1; the D is unclear. CDR3 length: 13 amino acids. Germline CDR1 and CDR2: MNHEY and SVGEGT. V lost 0 bases and J 3 bases, leaving 5 bases between the germline ends. This chain's CDR3 is CASSYSQDTEAFF. DNA of the CDR3: TGTGCCAGCAGTTACTCCCAGGACACTGAAGCTTTCTTT.

The rearrangement joins TRBV18 to TRBJ1-2; TRBD1 might be the D (5 bases). The length of the CDR3 is 13 residues. The germline V gene encodes CDR1 KGHSH and CDR2 LQKENI. V lost 1 base and J lost 6, with 9 bases in between. The CDR3 DNA follows: TGTGCCAGCTCACCACAAGACAGCGATGGCTACACCTTC. Translating gives CASSPQDSDGYTF.

This clonotype was found many times. The chain links TRBV9 to TRBJ2-1, with 9 bases identical to TRBD2. This CDR3 has 18 amino acids. With 1 base clipped from V and 9 bases from J, the junction kept 17 bases outside the gene matches. CDR1 is SGDLS, CDR2 YYNGEE, per germline. The CDR3 DNA is TGTGCCAGCAGCGTATCGCGGGAGGGCCGCTTGAACTATGGTGAGCAGTTCTTC. Its protein is CASSVSREGRLNYGEQFF.

The chain combines TRBV29-1 with TRBJ1-6; 8 bases align to TRBD1. The CDR3 has 13 residues. The V gene's germline CDR1 is SQVTM and CDR2 ANQGSEA. Trimming removed 2 bases from V and 10 bases from J; junction bases left unmatched: 4. The CDR3 DNA is TGCAGCGTTGAAACAGACAGGGGATCACCCCTCCACTTT. It codes for CSVETDRGSPLHF.

Comments on this clonotype: A much larger clone lies a single base off, so this may be a read error. V gene TRBV30 combines with J gene TRBJ1-2; D is uncertain. Germline CDR1 and CDR2: GTSNPN and SVGIG (reference sequence). The CDR3 sequence is 12 residues long. CDR3 sequence: CAWSPTNHGYTF. The DNA for the CDR3 is TGTGCCTGGAGTCCGACTAACCATGGCTACACCTTC.

This clonotype was seen at least ten times. The rearrangement links TRBV27 to TRBJ2-7, with D hard to call. Germline CDR1 MNHEY, CDR2 SMNVEV (reference sequence). The CDR3 consists of 14 residues. V lost 2 bases to trimming and J lost 3 bases, with 11 bases between them. The chain's CDR3 is CASSLKGTIYEQYF. The DNA for the CDR3 is TGTGCCAGCAGTTTAAAGGGTACGATCTACGAGCAGTACTTC.

This chain uses TRBV5-8 with TRBJ2-4, with TRBD1 as a possible D gene (5 bases). Germline V gene lookup returns CDR1 SGHTS and CDR2 YDEGEE. V was cut by 4 bases and J by 2 bases, with 7 bases left in between. This CDR3 comprises 13 residues. CDR3 loop: CASSPDTKNIQYF. The CDR3 coding sequence is TGTGCCAGCAGCCCGGACACCAAAAACATTCAGTACTTC.

This clonotype was seen at least ten times. This chain joins TRBV11-2 and TRBJ2-7; 8 bases map to TRBD2. Germline V gene data show CDR1 as SGHAT and CDR2 as FQNNGV. The CDR3 consists of 15 residues. With V trimmed by 6 bases and J by 4 bases, 11 bases remained unmatched. For the CDR3, the DNA is TGTGCCAGCAGTTTCGGTAGCGGGATAGTTTACGAGCAGTACTTC. The encoded protein is CASSFGSGIVYEQYF.

The chain couples TRBV10-3 to TRBJ1-2; possible D gene TRBD1, 5 bases. The CDR3 is made up of 13 amino acids. The V gene lost 7 bases and the J gene lost 6 bases, with 15 bases spanning the gap. The germline V gene encodes CDR1 ENHRY and CDR2 SYGVKD. This chain's CDR3 is CAINDREDNGYTF. The CDR3 DNA follows: TGTGCCATCAACGACAGAGAGGACAATGGCTACACCTTC.

The V call is TRBV6-2 or TRBV6-3, the J call TRBJ2-3; the D is unclear. CDR1 and CDR2 from the germline V gene are MNHEY and SVGEGT. The V and J ends lost 3 bases and 2 bases respectively, with 15 bases between them. CDR3 length: 16 amino acids. CDR3 nucleotides: TGTGCCAGCAGTTATCGCACTATAAGTCCCACAGATACGCAGTATTTT. It is translated as CASSYRTISPTDTQYF.

This clonotype was picked up many times. The genes are TRBV3-1 and TRBJ2-1; 7 nucleotides match TRBD1. Trimming at V came to 4 bases and at J to 2 bases, leaving 5 bases not matched to a gene. This CDR3 is 15 amino acids long. Germline V CDR1 and CDR2: LGHDT, YNNKEL (reference sequence). CDR3 in amino acids: CASSRETGPYNEQFF. In nucleotides, the CDR3 is TGTGCCAGCAGCCGAGAGACAGGGCCCTACAATGAGCAGTTCTTC.

This clonotype has more than one count but fewer than ten. This chain uses TRBV10-1 with TRBJ1-3, with a possible D match to TRBD1 (5 bases). V lost 2 bases and J lost 4, with 12 bases in between. The CDR3 consists of 15 residues. CDR1 is WNHNN, CDR2 SYGVQD, per germline (reference sequence). CDR3 residues: CASSETGRSGNTIYF. The CDR3 DNA reads TGCGCCAGCAGTGAGACAGGTCGTTCCGGAAACACCATATATTTT.

There are a few counts of this clonotype. The rearrangement links TRBV19 to TRBJ2-2, with a possible D match to TRBD1 (6 bases). Trimming took off 7 bases at V and 1 base at J, with 10 bases between the two ends. Germline V CDR1 and CDR2: LNHDA, SQIVND (reference sequence). This CDR3 has 14 amino acids. CDR3 DNA sequence: TGTGCCAGTAACGGCAGGGGGAACACCGGGGAGCTGTTTTTT. The encoded protein is CASNGRGNTGELFF.

This clonotype was seen a handful of times. This chain connects TRBV5-1 to TRBJ2-3; 9 bases map to TRBD1. This CDR3 region has 18 residues. The V gene end was trimmed by 1 base and the J gene end by 4 bases; junction bases not matched to a gene: 13. Looked up from germline, CDR1 is SGHRS and CDR2 is YFSETQ. Written as DNA, the CDR3 is TGCGCCAGCAGCTTGTCCCAGTTGGGACAGGGAATCGCAGATACGCAGTATTTT. Its protein product is CASSLSQLGQGIADTQYF.